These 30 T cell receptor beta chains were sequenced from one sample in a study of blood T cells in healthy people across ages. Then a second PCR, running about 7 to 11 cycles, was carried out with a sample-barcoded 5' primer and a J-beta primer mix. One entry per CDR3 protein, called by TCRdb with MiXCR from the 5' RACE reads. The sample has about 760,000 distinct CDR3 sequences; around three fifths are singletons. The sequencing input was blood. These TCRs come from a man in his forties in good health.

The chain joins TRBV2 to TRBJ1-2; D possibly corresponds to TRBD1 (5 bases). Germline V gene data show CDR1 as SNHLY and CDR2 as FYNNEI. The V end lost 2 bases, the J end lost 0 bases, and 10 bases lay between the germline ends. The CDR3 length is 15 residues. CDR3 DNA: TGTGCCAGCAGTGAATATGGCAGGGCTAACTATGGCTACACCTTC. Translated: CASSEYGRANYGYTF. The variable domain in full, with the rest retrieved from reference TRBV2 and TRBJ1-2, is EPEVTQTPSHQVTQMGQEVILRCVPISNHLYFYWYRQILGQKVEFLVSFYNNEISEKSEIFDDQFSVERPDGSNFTLKIRSTKLEDSAMYFCASSEYGRANYGYTFGSGTRLTVV.

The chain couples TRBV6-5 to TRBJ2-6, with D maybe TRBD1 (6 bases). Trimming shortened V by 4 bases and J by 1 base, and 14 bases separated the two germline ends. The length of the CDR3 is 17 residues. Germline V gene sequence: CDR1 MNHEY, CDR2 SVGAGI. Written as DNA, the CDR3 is TGTGCCAGCAGTTTCCTTCAGGGGTGGTCTGGGGCCAACGTCCTGACTTTC. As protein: CASSFLQGWSGANVLTF.

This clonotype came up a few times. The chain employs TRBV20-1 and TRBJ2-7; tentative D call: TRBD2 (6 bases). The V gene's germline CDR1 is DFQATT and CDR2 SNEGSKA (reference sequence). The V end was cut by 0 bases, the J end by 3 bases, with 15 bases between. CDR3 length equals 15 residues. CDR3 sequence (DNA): TGCAGTGCTAGAGATCCCGGGACTGGAAACTACGAGCAGTACTTC. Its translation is CSARDPGTGNYEQYF.

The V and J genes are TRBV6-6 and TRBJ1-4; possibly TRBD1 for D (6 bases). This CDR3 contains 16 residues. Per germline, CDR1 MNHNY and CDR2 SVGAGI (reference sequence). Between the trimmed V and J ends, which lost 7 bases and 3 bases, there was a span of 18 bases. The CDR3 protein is CASKIQGASANEKLFF. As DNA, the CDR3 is TGTGCCAGCAAAATACAGGGTGCTTCTGCTAATGAAAAACTGTTTTTT.

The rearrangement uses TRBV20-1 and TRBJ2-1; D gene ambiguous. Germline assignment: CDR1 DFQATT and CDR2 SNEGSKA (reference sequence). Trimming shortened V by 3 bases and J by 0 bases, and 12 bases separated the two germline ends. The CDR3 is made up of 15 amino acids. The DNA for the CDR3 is TGCAGTGCTAGGACGGACGGTAGCTCCTACAATGAGCAGTTCTTC. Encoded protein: CSARTDGSSYNEQFF.

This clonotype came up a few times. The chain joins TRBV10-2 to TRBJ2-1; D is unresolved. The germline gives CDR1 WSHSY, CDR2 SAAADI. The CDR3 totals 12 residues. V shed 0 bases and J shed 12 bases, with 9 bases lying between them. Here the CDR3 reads CASSESSFRQFF. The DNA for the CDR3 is TGCGCCAGCAGTGAGTCCTCCTTCCGGCAGTTCTTC.

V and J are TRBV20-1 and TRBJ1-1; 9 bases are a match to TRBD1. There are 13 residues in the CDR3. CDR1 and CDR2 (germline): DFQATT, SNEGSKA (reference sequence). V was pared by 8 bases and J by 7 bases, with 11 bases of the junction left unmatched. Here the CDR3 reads CSTPGTGSVEAFF. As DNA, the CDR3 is TGCAGTACCCCAGGGACAGGGTCTGTTGAAGCTTTCTTT.

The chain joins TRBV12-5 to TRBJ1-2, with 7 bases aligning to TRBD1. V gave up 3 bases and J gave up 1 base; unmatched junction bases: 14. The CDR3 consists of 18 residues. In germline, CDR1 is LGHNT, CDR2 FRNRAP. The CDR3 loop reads CASGFAPLTGVSNYGYTF. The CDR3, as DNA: TGTGCTAGTGGTTTCGCTCCTCTCACAGGGGTTAGTAACTATGGCTACACCTTC.

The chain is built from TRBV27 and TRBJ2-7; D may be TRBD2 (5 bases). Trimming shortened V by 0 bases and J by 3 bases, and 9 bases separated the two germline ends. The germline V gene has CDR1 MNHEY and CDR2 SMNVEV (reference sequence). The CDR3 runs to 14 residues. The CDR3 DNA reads TGTGCCAGCAGTTTATCGAGACGGGACTACGAGCAGTACTTC. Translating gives CASSLSRRDYEQYF.

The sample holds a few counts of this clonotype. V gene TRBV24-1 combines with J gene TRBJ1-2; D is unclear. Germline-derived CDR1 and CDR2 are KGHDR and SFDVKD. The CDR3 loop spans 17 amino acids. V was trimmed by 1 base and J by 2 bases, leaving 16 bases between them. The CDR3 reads CATSDFSLLGINYGYTF. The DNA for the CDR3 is TGTGCCACCAGTGATTTCTCGTTGCTTGGGATCAACTATGGCTACACCTTC.

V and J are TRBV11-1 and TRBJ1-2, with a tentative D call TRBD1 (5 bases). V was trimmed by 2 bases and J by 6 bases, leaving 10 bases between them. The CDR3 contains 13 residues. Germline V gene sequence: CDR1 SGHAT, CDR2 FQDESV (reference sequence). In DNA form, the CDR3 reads TGTGCCAGCAGCTTAACGGGGACGGATGGCTACACCTTC. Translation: CASSLTGTDGYTF.

In nucleotides, the CDR3 is TGCAGCGTTGAAGATCCGACAGGGGGGCGTGAGCAGTTCTTC. Its protein product is CSVEDPTGGREQFF. The chain joins TRBV29-1 to TRBJ2-1, with 9 bases identical to TRBD1. Germline CDR1 SQVTM, CDR2 ANQGSEA. J lost 9 bases, V lost 0 bases, and 6 bases had no gene match. The CDR3 totals 14 residues.

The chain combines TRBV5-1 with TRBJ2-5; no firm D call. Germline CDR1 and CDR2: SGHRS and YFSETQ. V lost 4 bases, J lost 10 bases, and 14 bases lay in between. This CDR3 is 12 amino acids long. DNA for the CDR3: TGCGCCAGCAGCCGAACGCGCTATGACCAGTACTTC. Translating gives CASSRTRYDQYF.

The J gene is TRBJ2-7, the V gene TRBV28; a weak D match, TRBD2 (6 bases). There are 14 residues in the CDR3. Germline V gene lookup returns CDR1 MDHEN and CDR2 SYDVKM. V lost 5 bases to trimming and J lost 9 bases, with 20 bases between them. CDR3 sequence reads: CASSGTPGHRGQYF. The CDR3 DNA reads TGTGCCAGCAGTGGGACTCCTGGGCATCGCGGGCAGTACTTC.

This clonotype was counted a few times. CDR3 region: CAISGSGGSDSAEKLFF. The DNA of the CDR3 is TGTGCCATCAGCGGATCAGGGGGCTCCGATTCGGCGGAAAAACTGTTTTTT. V is TRBV10-3 and J is TRBJ1-4; 8 positions agree with TRBD1. Germline CDR1 and CDR2: ENHRY and SYGVKD. This CDR3 has 17 amino acids. V lost 6 bases to trimming and J lost 8 bases; unmatched junction nucleotides: 17.

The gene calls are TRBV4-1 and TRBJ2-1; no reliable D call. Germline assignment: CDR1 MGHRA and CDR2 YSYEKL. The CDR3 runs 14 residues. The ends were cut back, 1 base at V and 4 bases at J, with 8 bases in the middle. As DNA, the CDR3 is TGCGCCAGCAGCCAAGTAAGACTTTACAATGAGCAGTTCTTC. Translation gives CASSQVRLYNEQFF.

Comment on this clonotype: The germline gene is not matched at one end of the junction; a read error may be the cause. The CDR3 sequence is CASSLPAGGRETQYF. CDR3 DNA: TGTGCCAGTAGCTTACCCGCGGGGGGCAGAGAGACCCAGTACTTC. V and J are TRBV7-2 and TRBJ2-5, with 8 bases identical to TRBD2. CDR3 size: 15 residues. Germline V gene sequence: CDR1 SGHTA, CDR2 FQGNSA.

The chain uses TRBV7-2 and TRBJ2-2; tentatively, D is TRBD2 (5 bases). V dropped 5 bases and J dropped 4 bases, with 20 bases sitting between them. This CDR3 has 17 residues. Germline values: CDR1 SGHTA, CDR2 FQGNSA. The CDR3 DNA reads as TGTGCCAGCAGCCTTCGGACTGGACTCCGTAGCACCGGGGAGCTGTTTTTT. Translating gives CASSLRTGLRSTGELFF.

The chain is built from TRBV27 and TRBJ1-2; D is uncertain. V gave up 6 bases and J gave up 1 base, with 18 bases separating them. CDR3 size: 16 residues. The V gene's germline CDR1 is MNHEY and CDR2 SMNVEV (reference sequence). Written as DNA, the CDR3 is TGTGCCAGCAGCACAACAAGGTCCGGGAATAACTATGGCTACACCTTC. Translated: CASSTTRSGNNYGYTF.

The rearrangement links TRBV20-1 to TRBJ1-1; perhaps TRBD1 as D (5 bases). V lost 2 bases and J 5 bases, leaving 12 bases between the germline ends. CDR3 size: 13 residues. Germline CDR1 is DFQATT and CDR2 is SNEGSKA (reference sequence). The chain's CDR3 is CSARYPGGTEAFF. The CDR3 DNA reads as TGCAGTGCTAGATACCCCGGGGGGACTGAAGCTTTCTTT.

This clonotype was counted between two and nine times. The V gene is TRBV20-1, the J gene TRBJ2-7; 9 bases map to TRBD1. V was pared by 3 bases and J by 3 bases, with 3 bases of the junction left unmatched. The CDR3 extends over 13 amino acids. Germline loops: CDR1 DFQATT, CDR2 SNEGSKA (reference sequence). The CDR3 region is CSASTGQGYEQYF. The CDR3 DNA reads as TGCAGTGCTAGTACGGGACAGGGCTACGAGCAGTACTTC.

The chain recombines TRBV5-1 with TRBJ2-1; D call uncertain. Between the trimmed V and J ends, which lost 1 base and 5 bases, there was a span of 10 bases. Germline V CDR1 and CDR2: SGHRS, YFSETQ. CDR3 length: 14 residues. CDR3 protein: CASSLQAGNNEQFF. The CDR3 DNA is TGCGCCAGCAGCTTGCAGGCTGGGAACAATGAGCAGTTCTTC.

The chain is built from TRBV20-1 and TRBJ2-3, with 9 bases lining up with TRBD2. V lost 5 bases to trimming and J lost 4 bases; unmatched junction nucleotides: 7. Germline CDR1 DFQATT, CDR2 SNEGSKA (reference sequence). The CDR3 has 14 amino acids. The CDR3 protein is CSAPLRLAADTQYF. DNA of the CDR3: TGCAGTGCTCCCCTCCGACTAGCGGCAGATACGCAGTATTTT.

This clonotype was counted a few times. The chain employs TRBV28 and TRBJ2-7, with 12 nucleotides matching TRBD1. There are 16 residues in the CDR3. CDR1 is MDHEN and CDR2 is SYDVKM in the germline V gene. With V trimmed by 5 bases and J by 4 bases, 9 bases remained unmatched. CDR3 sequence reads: CASSLPGQGALYEQYF. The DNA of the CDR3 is TGTGCCAGCAGTCTCCCGGGACAGGGGGCTTTATACGAGCAGTACTTC.

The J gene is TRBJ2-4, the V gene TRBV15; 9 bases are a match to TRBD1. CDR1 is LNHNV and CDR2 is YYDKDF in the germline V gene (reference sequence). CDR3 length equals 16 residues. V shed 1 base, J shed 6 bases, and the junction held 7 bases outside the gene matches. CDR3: CATSRGPDRGSNIQYF. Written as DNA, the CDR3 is TGTGCCACCAGCAGAGGACCGGACAGGGGATCAAACATTCAGTACTTC.

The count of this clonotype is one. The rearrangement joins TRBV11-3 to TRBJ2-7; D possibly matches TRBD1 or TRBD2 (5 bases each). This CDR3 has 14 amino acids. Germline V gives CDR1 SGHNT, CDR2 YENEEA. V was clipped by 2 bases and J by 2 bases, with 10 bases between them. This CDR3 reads CASSLHRGTYEQYF. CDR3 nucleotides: TGTGCCAGCAGCTTACACCGGGGCACCTACGAGCAGTACTTC.

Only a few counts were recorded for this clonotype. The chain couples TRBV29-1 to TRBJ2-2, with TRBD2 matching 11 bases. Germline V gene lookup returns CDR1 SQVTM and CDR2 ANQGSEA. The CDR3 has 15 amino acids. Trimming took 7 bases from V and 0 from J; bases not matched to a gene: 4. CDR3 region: CSALAGEANTGELFF. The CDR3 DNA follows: TGCAGCGCACTAGCGGGAGAGGCGAACACCGGGGAGCTGTTTTTT.

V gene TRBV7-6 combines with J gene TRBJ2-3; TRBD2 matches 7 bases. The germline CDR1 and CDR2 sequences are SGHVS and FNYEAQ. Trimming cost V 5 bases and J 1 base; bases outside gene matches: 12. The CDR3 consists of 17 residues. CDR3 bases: TGTGCCAGCAGCACACCCCCAGTCCGGGGGGGCACAGATACGCAGTATTTT. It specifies CASSTPPVRGGTDTQYF.

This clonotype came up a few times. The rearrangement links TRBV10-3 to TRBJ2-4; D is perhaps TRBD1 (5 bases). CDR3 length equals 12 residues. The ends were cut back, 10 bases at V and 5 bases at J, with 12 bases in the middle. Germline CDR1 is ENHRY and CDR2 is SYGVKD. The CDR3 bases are TGTGCCACCCAGGGAACCCAAAACATTCAGTACTTC. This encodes CATQGTQNIQYF.

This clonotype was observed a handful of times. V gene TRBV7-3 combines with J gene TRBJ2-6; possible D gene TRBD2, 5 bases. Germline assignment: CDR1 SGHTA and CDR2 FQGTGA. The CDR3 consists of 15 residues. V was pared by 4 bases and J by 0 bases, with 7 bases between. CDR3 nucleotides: TGTGCCAGCAGCTACCGGGACTCTGGGGCCAACGTCCTGACTTTC. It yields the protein CASSYRDSGANVLTF.